This T cell receptor (beta chain) came from a study of naive and memory T cell subsets. This clonotype was counted ten times or more. Alpha and beta libraries were amplified separately from the second PCR onward. CD4+ T cell IFNgamma after overnight CMV lysate exposure gave donor CMV status. Sequential positive selection took CD4 T cells first, then CD8 T cells. The length of the CDR3 is 12 residues. Per the germline V gene, CDR1 is LGHNA and CDR2 is YNFKEQ. The V end lost 3 bases, the J end lost 7 bases, and 7 bases lay between the germline ends. Both TRBC1 and TRBC2 were covered by a beta constant-region primer of two equimolar oligonucleotides. Nested alpha and beta constant-region primers with the SP2 primer drove four PCR rounds on ligated cDNA. TCRdb itself ran the UMI-ligation and nested PCR reads through MiXCR, one entry per CDR3 protein. The data show 8,500 to 10,000 distinct CDR3 sequences, about 6% seen once.

The receptor was derived from a human donor in good health. The sample was CD4+ TEMRA cells from blood. Indicated subset: effector memory re-expressing CD45RA, CD45RA+ CD27-. The rearrangement links TRBV4-2 to TRBJ1-3, with D unresolved. The chain's CDR3 is CASSQNRNTIYF. The CDR3 DNA is TGTGCCAGCAGCCAGAATAGGAACACCATATATTTT.